This TCR beta chain derives from a study of blood T cell repertoires in COVID-19 (TCRdb year 2020). With respect to the entire study: Samples from collaborators originated in the United States, Italy and Spain and spanned both the acute and convalescent phases of COVID-19. The material from the prospective study consisted of cDNA or gDNA derived from T cells, B-cell-depleted T cells, or PBMCs. Where available, HLA class I and class II types were taken from metadata supplied by the sample provider and were not determined by assay-based typing. The dataset comprised deeply sampled blood TCRbeta repertoires from subjects exposed to, actively infected with, or recovered from COVID-19. A freely available public database, intended as a resource for researchers studying the immune response to SARS-CoV-2, is where the repertoires were released. Samples came from the ongoing ImmuneRACE study (first 160 participants) plus 1,254 subjects from 6 global collaborators. A de-identified subject ID, COVID-19 status, age in years and sex were almost always included in the sample metadata. Here is what the overall study found, with its caveats: Clinical and demographic metadata were provided uncurated, with the amount varying by source and participant.

The germline V gene provides CDR1 SGHDT and CDR2 YYEEEE. At the junction V is shortened by 1 base and J by 4 bases, with 12 bases in between. The CDR3 goes from the cysteine to the phenylalanine over 15 residues. The read is trimmed to its CDR3 DNA, 45 bases read in frame from base 1. As regards this clone: The antigen it recognizes is unknown. No qualities accompany the bases; no much larger clone lies one base away.

Enrolling through a virtual design, the prospective study's participants ranged in age from roughly 18 to 95 years and lived across 20 to 25 United States geographic areas. To assign participants to cohorts, the prospective study relied on clinical history that participants themselves reported in a screening survey and a study questionnaire. A participant counted as exposed if, within 2 weeks of entering the study, that participant had been in contact with someone who had a PCR-confirmed or clinician-diagnosed COVID-19 case. In the prospective study, mobile phlebotomists collected whole blood, serum and a nasopharyngeal or oropharyngeal swab from each participant. Additional blood draws and questionnaires over an approximately two-month period could optionally be provided by prospective study participants. Prospective study blood samples were shipped either frozen or at room temperature before DNA extraction.

The immunoSEQ Assay, a bias-controlled multiplex PCR, was used to amplify TCRbeta CDR3 regions from genomic DNA. As for how the authors treated the data: Within the assay, amplification of reference gene primers was used to estimate how many nucleated cells each sample contained. Sequence reads were collapsed and filtered to measure the absolute abundance of every unique TCRbeta CDR3 rearrangement. For each sample, productive Simpson clonality was calculated by taking the square root of Simpson's diversity index across productive rearrangements. TCRdb mirrors the immuneACCESS table, restricted to in-frame sequences. Some clones are absent from its copies; in checked studies, under half trace to an unresolved V gene, and the reason for the others is unknown. The DNA was the basis for D and trimming; V, J and clone size are from that table. The sample has roughly 240,000 clones on record, approximately 90% of them singletons. The ten top clones hold over 0.85% of the sample.

Recombination joined TRBV5-6 with TRBJ1-3; no D gene call is confident. The source material was PBMCs or T cells enriched from blood (not recorded which). The sequence came from a man in his fifties or sixties who had been exposed to COVID-19. The CDR3 in this case is CASSLFALEGNTIYF. The DNA reads as follows: TGTGCCAGCAGCTTGTTCGCCTTAGAGGGAAACACCATATATTTT.